This TCR beta chain is from a study of cytotoxic CD8 clonotypes in ibrutinib-treated CLL. Study-level findings and limits: Higher clonality was seen at ibrutinib response and a return toward baseline at progression. Among the clonotypes, public ones were uncommon and contracted or held stable on treatment. Baseline values of clonality outstripped age-matched healthy donors and followed circulating CD8+ T-cell counts.

Concerning this clone: Its target is unknown.

The germline V and J ends were trimmed by 3 bases and 3 bases, with 5 bases remaining between them. This CDR3 contains 12 residues. Germline values: CDR1 KGHSH, CDR2 LQKENI. Repertoires were generated with immunoSEQ multiplex PCR, while TCRdb's copy carries only in-frame clones and drops some. The sample shows some 84,000 clones, about 86% of them seen only once. Genomic DNA in an amount of approximately 1.9 micrograms was extracted from cryopreserved PBMCs and used for the preparation of TCR beta libraries. The sequenced sample was PBMCs, obtained before ibrutinib treatment. The sequence came from a human donor with chronic lymphocytic leukemia. The genes are TRBV18 and TRBJ2-5; D ambiguous. The DNA of the CDR3 is TGTGCCAGCTCACCTAATGAAGAGACCCAGTACTTC. This sequence encodes CASSPNEETQYF.